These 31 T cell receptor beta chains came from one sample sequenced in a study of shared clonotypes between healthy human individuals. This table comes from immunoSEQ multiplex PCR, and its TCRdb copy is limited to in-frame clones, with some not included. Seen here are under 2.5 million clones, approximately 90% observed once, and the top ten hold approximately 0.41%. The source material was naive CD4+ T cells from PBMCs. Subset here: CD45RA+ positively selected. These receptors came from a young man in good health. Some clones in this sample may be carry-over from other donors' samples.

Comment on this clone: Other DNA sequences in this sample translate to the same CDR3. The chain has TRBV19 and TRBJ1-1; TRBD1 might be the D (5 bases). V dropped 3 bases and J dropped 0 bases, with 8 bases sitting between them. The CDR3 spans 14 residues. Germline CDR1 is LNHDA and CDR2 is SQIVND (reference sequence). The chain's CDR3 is CASSIGRVNTEAFF. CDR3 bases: TGTGCCAGTAGTATTGGCAGGGTGAACACTGAAGCTTTCTTT.

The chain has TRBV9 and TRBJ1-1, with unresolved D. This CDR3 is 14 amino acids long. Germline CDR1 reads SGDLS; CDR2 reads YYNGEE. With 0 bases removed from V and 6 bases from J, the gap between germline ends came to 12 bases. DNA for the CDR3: TGTGCCAGCAGCGTAGCTCCCCGAGATTCTGAAGCTTTCTTT. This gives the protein CASSVAPRDSEAFF.

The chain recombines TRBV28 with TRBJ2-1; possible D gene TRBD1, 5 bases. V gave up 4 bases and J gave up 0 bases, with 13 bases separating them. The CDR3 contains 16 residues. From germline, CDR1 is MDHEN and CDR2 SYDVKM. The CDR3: CASSSLTVLSYNEQFF. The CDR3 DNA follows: TGTGCCAGCAGTTCCTTGACAGTCCTCTCCTACAATGAGCAGTTCTTC.

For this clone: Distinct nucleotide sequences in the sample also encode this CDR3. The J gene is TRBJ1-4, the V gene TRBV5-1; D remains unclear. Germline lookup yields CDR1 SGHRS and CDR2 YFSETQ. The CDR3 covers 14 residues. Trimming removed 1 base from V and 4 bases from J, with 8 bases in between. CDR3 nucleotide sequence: TGCGCCAGCAGCTTGATGGGGATTAATGAAAAACTGTTTTTT. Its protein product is CASSLMGINEKLFF.

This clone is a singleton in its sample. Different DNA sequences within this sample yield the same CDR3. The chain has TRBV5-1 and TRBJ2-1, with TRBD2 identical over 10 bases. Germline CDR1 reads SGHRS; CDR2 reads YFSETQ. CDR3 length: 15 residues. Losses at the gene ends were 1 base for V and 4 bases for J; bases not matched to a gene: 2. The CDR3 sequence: CASSLRTSGYNEQFF. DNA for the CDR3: TGCGCCAGCAGCTTGAGGACTAGCGGATACAATGAGCAGTTCTTC.

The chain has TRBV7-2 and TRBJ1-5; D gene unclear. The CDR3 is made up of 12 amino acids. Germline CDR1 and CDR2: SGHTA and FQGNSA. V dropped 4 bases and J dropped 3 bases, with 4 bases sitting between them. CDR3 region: CASSWPNQPQHF. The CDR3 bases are TGTGCCAGCAGCTGGCCCAATCAGCCCCAGCATTTT.

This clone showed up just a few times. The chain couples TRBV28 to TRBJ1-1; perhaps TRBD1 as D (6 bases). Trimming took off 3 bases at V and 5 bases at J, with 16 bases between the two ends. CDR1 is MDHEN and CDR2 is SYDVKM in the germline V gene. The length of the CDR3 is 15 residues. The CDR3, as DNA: TGTGCCAGCAGTTTCGCCGGGTCAGGGGTGACTGAAGCTTTCTTT. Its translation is CASSFAGSGVTEAFF.

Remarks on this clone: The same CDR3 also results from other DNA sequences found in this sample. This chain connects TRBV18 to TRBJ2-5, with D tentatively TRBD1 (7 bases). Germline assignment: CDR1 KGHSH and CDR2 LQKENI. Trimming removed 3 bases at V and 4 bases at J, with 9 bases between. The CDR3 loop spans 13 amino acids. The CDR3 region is CASSPQGGETQYF. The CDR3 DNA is TGTGCCAGCTCACCCCAGGGGGGAGAGACCCAGTACTTC.

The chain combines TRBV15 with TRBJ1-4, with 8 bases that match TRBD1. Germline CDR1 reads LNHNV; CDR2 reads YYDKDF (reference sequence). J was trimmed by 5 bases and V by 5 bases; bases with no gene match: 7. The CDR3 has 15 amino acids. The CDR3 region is CATSPGQGINEKLFF. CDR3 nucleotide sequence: TGTGCCACCAGCCCCGGACAGGGCATAAATGAAAAACTGTTTTTT.

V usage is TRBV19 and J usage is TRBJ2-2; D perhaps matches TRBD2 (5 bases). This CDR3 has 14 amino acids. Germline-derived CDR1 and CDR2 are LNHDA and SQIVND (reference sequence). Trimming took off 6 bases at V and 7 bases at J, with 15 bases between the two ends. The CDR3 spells CASSGIRASGELFF. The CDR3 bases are TGTGCCAGTAGCGGGATAAGGGCCAGCGGGGAGCTGTTTTTT.

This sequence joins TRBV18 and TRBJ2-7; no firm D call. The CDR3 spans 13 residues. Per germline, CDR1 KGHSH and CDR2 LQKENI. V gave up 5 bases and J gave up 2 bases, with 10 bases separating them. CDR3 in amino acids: CASSTDGAYEQYF. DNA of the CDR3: TGTGCCAGCTCAACCGACGGAGCCTACGAGCAGTACTTC.

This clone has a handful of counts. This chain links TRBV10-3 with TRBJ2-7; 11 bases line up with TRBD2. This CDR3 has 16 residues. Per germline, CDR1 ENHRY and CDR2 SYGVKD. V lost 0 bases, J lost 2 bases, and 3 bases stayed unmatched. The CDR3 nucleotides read TGTGCCATCAGTGAGTCGGGGACTAGCGGCGCCTACGAGCAGTACTTC. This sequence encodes CAISESGTSGAYEQYF.

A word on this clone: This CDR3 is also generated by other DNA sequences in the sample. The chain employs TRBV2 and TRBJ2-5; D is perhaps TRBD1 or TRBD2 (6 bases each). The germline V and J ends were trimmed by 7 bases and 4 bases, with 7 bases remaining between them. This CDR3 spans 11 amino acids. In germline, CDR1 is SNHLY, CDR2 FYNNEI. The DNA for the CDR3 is TGTGCCAGCAAGGGGGGAGAGACCCAGTACTTC. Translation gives CASKGGETQYF.

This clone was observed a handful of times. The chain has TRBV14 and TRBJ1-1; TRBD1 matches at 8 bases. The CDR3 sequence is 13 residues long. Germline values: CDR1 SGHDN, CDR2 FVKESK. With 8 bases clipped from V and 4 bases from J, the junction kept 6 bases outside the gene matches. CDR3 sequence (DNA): TGTGCCAGCCGGACAGGGTTCAGCACTGAAGCTTTCTTT. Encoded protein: CASRTGFSTEAFF. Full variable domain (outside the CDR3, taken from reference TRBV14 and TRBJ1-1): EAGVTQFPSHSVIEKGQTVTLRCDPISGHDNLYWYRRVMGKEIKFLLHFVKESKQDESGMPNNRFLAERTGGTYSTLKVQPAELEDSGVYFCASRTGFSTEAFFGQGTRLTVV.

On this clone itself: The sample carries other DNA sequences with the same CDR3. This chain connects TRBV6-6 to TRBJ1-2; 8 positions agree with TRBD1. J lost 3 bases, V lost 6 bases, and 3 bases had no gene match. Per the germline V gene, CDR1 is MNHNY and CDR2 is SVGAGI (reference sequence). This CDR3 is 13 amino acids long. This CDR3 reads CASSETGDYGYTF. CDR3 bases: TGTGCCAGCAGCGAGACAGGGGACTATGGCTACACCTTC.

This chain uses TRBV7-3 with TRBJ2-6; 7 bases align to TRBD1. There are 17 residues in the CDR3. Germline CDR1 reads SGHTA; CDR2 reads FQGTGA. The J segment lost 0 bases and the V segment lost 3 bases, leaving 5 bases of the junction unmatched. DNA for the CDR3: TGTGCCAGCAGCTTGGGCAGGGGGAGCTCTGGGGCCAACGTCCTGACTTTC. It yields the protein CASSLGRGSSGANVLTF.

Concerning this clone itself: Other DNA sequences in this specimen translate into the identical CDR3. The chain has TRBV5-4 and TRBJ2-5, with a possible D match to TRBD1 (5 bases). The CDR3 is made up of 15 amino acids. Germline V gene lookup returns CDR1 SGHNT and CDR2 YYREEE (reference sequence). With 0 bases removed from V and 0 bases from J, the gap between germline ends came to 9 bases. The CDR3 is CASSLGGRYQETQYF. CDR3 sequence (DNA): TGTGCCAGCAGCTTGGGGGGCCGGTACCAAGAGACCCAGTACTTC.

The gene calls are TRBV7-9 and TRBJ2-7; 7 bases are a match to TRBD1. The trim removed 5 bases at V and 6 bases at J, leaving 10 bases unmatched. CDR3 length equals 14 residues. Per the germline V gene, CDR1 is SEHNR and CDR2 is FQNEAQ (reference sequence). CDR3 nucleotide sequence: TGTGCCAGCAGCCTTACAGGGGTGGCCTCCGAGCAGTACTTC. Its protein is CASSLTGVASEQYF.

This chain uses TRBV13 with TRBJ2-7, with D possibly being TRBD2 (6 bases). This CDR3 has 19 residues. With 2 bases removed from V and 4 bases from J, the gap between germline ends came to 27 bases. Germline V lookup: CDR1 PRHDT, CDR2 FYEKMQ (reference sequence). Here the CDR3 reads CASSLNPQLTWDAGYEQYF. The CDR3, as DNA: TGTGCCAGCAGCTTAAACCCTCAACTGACCTGGGACGCGGGGTACGAGCAGTACTTC.

Written as DNA, the CDR3 is TGTGCCAGCAGTGATTCCCCCGGACAGGGGGAAGGTAACTATGGCTACACCTTC. Protein sequence: CASSDSPGQGEGNYGYTF. This sequence joins TRBV25-1 and TRBJ1-2, with 10 positions matching TRBD1. This CDR3 is built from 18 residues. Germline V gene lookup returns CDR1 MGHDK and CDR2 SYGVNS. V dropped 3 bases and J dropped 1; count of bases not matched to a gene: 11.

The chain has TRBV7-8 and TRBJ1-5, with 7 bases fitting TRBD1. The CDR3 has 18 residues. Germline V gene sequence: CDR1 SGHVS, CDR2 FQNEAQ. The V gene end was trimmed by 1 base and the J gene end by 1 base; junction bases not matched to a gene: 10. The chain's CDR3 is CASSLGGQGVGSNQPQHF. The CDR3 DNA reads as TGTGCCAGCAGCTTAGGGGGCCAGGGGGTAGGGAGCAATCAGCCCCAGCATTTT.

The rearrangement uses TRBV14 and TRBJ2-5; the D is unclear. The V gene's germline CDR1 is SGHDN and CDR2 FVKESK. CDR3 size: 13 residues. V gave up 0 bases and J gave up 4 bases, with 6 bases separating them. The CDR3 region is CASSQDRTETQYF. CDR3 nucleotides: TGTGCCAGCAGCCAAGATCGGACAGAGACCCAGTACTTC. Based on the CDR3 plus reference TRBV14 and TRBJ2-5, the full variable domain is EAGVTQFPSHSVIEKGQTVTLRCDPISGHDNLYWYRRVMGKEIKFLLHFVKESKQDESGMPNNRFLAERTGGTYSTLKVQPAELEDSGVYFCASSQDRTETQYFGPGTRLLVL.

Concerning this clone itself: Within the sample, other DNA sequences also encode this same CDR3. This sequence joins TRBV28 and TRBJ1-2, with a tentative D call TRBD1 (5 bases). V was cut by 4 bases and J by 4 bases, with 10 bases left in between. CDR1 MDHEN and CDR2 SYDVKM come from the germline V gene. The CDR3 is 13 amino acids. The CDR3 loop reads CASSSSGGYGYTF. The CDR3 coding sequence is TGTGCCAGCAGTTCGTCCGGGGGCTATGGCTACACCTTC.

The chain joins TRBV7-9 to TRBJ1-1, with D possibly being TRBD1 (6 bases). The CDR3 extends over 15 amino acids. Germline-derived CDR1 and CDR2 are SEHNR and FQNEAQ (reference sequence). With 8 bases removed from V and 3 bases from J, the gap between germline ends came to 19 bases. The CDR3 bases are TGTGCCAGCGTACGTCAGGGGACGGTGGACACTGAAGCTTTCTTT. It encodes CASVRQGTVDTEAFF.

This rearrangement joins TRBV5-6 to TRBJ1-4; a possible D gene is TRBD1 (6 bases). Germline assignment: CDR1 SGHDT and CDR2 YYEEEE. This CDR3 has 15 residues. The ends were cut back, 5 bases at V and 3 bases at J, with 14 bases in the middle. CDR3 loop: CASRITGTANEKLFF. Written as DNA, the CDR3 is TGTGCCAGCAGAATTACAGGGACGGCTAATGAAAAACTGTTTTTT.

CDR3: CASSPLGVSSTDTQYF. The CDR3 bases are TGTGCCAGCAGCCCCCTGGGGGTTTCTAGCACAGATACGCAGTATTTT. The rearrangement joins TRBV7-8 to TRBJ2-3, with D tentatively TRBD1 or TRBD2 (5 bases each). Germline CDR1 SGHVS, CDR2 FQNEAQ. The CDR3 is made up of 16 amino acids. Trimming removed 5 bases at V and 0 bases at J, with 15 bases between.

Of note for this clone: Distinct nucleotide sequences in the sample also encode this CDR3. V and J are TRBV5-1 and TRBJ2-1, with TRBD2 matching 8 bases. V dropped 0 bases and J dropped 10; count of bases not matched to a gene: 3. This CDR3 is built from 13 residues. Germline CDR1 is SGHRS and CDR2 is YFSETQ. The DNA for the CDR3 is TGCGCCAGCAGCTTGGTCCCGGGAGGGGAGCAGTTCTTC. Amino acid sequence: CASSLVPGGEQFF.

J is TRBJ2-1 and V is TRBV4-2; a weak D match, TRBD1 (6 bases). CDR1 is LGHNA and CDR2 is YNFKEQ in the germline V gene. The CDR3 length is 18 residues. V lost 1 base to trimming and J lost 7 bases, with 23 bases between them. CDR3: CASSQGQGRAVGMNEQFF. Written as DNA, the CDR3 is TGTGCCAGCAGCCAAGGCCAGGGGCGGGCAGTAGGTATGAATGAGCAGTTCTTC.

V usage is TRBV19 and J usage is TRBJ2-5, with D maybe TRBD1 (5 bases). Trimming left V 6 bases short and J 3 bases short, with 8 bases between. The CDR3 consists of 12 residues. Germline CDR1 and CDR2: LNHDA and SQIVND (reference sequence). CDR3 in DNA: TGTGCCAGTAGCGACAGAAAAGAGACCCAGTACTTC. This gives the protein CASSDRKETQYF.

CDR3 nucleotides: TGTGCCAGCAGCGGGCCCAGTAACTATGGCTACACCTTC. Amino acids: CASSGPSNYGYTF. The chain links TRBV28 to TRBJ1-2; D not resolved. Trimming cost V 6 bases and J 1 base, with 9 bases left between them. CDR3 length equals 13 residues. Germline-derived CDR1 and CDR2 are MDHEN and SYDVKM.

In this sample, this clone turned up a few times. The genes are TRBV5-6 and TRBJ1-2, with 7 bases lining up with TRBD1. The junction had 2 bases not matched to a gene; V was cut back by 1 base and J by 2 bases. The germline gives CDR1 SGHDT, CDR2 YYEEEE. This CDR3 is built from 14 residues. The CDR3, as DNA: TGTGCCAGCAGCTTGACAGGGGCGAACTATGGCTACACCTTC. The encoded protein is CASSLTGANYGYTF.